The rows below give T cell receptor beta chains drawn from one sample of a study of cytomegalovirus exposure and HLA in healthy donors. Assay: immunoSEQ multiplex PCR; the TCRdb copy retains only in-frame clones and omits some. The sample comprises approximately 89,000 clones, under 80% of which are singletons, and roughly 9.1% rests with the top ten. Sample: PBMCs. The origin of the receptors is a man aged 25 to 40 in good health and CMV-seropositive. Both conserved end residues are part of each CDR3. D genes are given only for firm matches. Size is omitted from some rows. Given values are once, few, many or a class for expanded clones.

clone_size,cdr3_length,v_call,j_call,d_call,cdr3_aa,cdr3_nt
.,16,TRBV7-9,TRBJ1-4,.,CSSSLGYRETNEKLFF,TGTTCCAGCAGCTTAGGCTACAGGGAAACTAATGAAAAACTGTTTTTT
.,16,TRBV28,TRBJ2-4,TRBD1,CASSAPPTGVKNIQYF,TGTGCCAGCAGTGCTCCTCCCACAGGGGTCAAAAACATTCAGTACTTC
.,15,TRBV7-3,TRBJ1-6,TRBD1,CASSQTGSYNSPLHF,TGTGCCAGCAGCCAGACAGGGTCCTATAATTCACCCCTCCACTTT
.,15,TRBV5-1,TRBJ2-3,TRBD1,CASSQTLGGGYTQYF,TGCGCCAGCAGCCAAACGCTAGGGGGCGGGTATACGCAGTATTTT
.,15,TRBV7-2,TRBJ2-5,TRBD2,CASSLTLRGVGTQYF,TGTGCCAGCAGCTTAACCTTGCGGGGGGTGGGGACCCAGTACTTC
.,18,TRBV27,TRBJ2-3,TRBD2,CASSTIAGGIGTTDTQYF,TGTGCCAGCAGTACTATAGCGGGGGGAATCGGGACGACAGATACGCAGTATTTT
.,17,TRBV18,TRBJ1-2,.,CASSPGISGTTNYGYTF,TGTGCCAGCTCACCTGGAATCTCCGGGACAACGAACTATGGCTACACCTTC
once,15,TRBV6-5,TRBJ2-3,TRBD1,CASSYSNGDRVSQYF,TGTGCCAGCAGTTACTCGAATGGAGACAGGGTATCCCAGTATTTT
few,18,TRBV7-2,TRBJ1-5,.,CASSLVGGGTTSNQPQHF,TGTGCCAGCAGCTTAGTAGGCGGGGGGACTACGAGCAATCAGCCCCAGCATTTT
once,14,TRBV27,TRBJ2-7,TRBD1,CASSLFGTGYEQYF,TGTGCCAGCAGTTTATTTGGGACAGGCTACGAGCAGTACTTC
.,16,TRBV5-4,TRBJ2-7,.,CASSPAGASYTHEQYF,TGTGCCAGCAGCCCAGCTGGGGCGAGCTACACCCACGAGCAGTACTTC
.,14,TRBV7-8,TRBJ2-7,TRBD1,CASSLDRAPYEQYF,TGTGCCAGCAGCCTGGACAGGGCTCCCTACGAGCAGTACTTC
.,18,TRBV7-3,TRBJ2-1,TRBD1,CASSSPYHGQGVYNEQFF,TGTGCCAGCAGCTCCCCGTACCACGGACAGGGAGTTTACAATGAGCAGTTCTTC
.,16,TRBV5-1,TRBJ2-7,TRBD2,CASSLVGSGPSHEQYF,TGCGCCAGCAGCTTGGTAGGTAGCGGGCCTTCGCACGAGCAGTACTTC
.,14,TRBV9,TRBJ2-5,.,CASSVAGGSRAQYF,TGTGCCAGCAGCGTAGCCGGTGGTTCCCGAGCCCAGTACTTC
.,15,TRBV7-6,TRBJ1-3,TRBD1,CASSLTGGSGNTIYF,TGTGCCAGCAGCTTGACAGGGGGCTCTGGAAACACCATATATTTT
few,12,TRBV19,TRBJ1-1,.,CASSMQGPEAFF,TGTGCCAGTAGCATGCAGGGCCCTGAAGCTTTCTTT
.,14,TRBV5-1,TRBJ2-7,.,CASSLASGHHEQYF,TGCGCCAGCAGCTTGGCCTCAGGGCACCACGAGCAGTACTTC
medium-sized,18,TRBV6-1,TRBJ2-1,TRBD1,CASSGQGDRGLRHNEQFF,TGTGCCAGCAGTGGCCAAGGGGACAGGGGTTTACGACACAATGAGCAGTTCTTC
.,15,TRBV10-1,TRBJ2-7,TRBD2,CASIKLAGSSYEQYF,TGCGCCAGCATCAAACTAGCGGGGAGCTCCTACGAGCAGTACTTC
.,17,TRBV9,TRBJ2-2,TRBD1,CASSVADRGGGTGELFF,TGTGCCAGCAGCGTAGCTGACAGGGGTGGAGGTACCGGGGAGCTGTTTTTT
.,15,TRBV7-8,TRBJ1-1,.,CASSLGGRPNTEAFF,TGTGCCAGCAGCTTAGGGGGCAGGCCGAACACTGAAGCTTTCTTT
.,14,TRBV5-6,TRBJ1-1,.,CASSLGAGEWEAFF,TGTGCCAGCAGCTTAGGAGCAGGGGAGTGGGAAGCTTTCTTT
.,13,TRBV29-1,TRBJ1-1,.,CSVVPAGNTEAFF,TGCAGCGTTGTCCCGGCGGGGAACACTGAAGCTTTCTTT
once,15,TRBV5-1,TRBJ2-1,TRBD2,CASRRGGGAYNEQFF,TGCGCCAGCAGGCGGGGCGGGGGGGCGTACAATGAGCAGTTCTTC
.,13,TRBV9,TRBJ2-7,TRBD1,CASSPQDRDEQYF,TGTGCCAGCAGCCCCCAGGACAGGGACGAGCAGTACTTC
.,15,TRBV6-1,TRBJ2-2,TRBD2,CASSVPGGITGELFF,TGTGCCAGCAGTGTTCCCGGGGGGATCACCGGGGAGCTGTTTTTT
.,14,TRBV6-4,TRBJ2-3,.,CASSVVAETDTQYF,TGTGCCAGCTCGGTGGTAGCGGAGACAGATACGCAGTATTTT
.,16,TRBV27,TRBJ1-5,TRBD1,CASKFSGTGGLQPQHF,TGTGCCAGCAAATTCTCCGGGACAGGGGGTCTTCAGCCCCAGCATTTT
.,16,TRBV5-1,TRBJ1-1,.,CASSLGAAARNTEAFF,TGCGCCAGCAGCCTGGGGGCAGCCGCCAGGAACACTGAAGCTTTCTTT
.,14,TRBV9,TRBJ1-1,.,CASSVITGNTEAFF,TGTGCCAGCAGCGTAATCACGGGGAACACTGAAGCTTTCTTT
.,17,TRBV7-8,TRBJ1-4,TRBD1,CASSPAGGAVGVEKLFF,TGTGCCAGCAGCCCAGCAGGGGGCGCGGTTGGTGTTGAAAAACTGTTTTTT
.,13,TRBV5-6,TRBJ2-7,.,CASSLEAGYEQYF,TGTGCCAGCAGCTTGGAGGCAGGCTACGAGCAGTACTTC
once,16,TRBV4-1,TRBJ1-5,.,CASSQAEHYSNQPQHF,TGCGCCAGCAGCCAAGCGGAACACTATAGCAATCAGCCCCAGCATTTT
.,17,TRBV10-3,TRBJ1-6,.,CAISESKGRGGNSPLHF,TGTGCCATCAGTGAGTCGAAGGGGAGGGGAGGTAATTCACCCCTCCACTTT
.,15,TRBV19,TRBJ2-4,.,CATTNTGTAKNIQYF,TGTGCCACCACCAACACCGGGACTGCCAAAAACATTCAGTACTTC
.,15,TRBV6-5,TRBJ2-7,TRBD1,CASSYPRQGYYEQYF,TGTGCCAGCAGTTACCCGAGACAGGGTTACTACGAGCAGTACTTC
.,15,TRBV30,TRBJ1-1,TRBD1,CAWSARQGWNTEAFF,TGTGCCTGGAGTGCTAGACAGGGGTGGAACACTGAAGCTTTCTTT
.,16,TRBV28,TRBJ1-5,.,CASSTHSVGRQQPQHF,TGTGCCAGCAGTACCCATTCGGTGGGGCGACAACAGCCCCAGCATTTT
.,12,TRBV30,TRBJ2-7,.,CAWREGGYEQYF,TGTGCCTGGAGAGAAGGGGGCTACGAGCAGTACTTC
.,17,TRBV7-9,TRBJ1-3,TRBD1,CSSSFSRGPSSGNTIYF,TGTTCCAGCAGCTTTTCCAGGGGGCCTTCCTCTGGAAACACCATATATTTT
.,18,TRBV7-8,TRBJ2-1,.,CASSTGLGILSSYNEQFF,TGTGCCAGCAGCACGGGACTGGGGATACTGAGCTCCTACAATGAGCAGTTCTTC
.,17,TRBV4-3,TRBJ2-3,TRBD2,CASSQDWGGGTTDTQYF,TGCGCCAGCAGCCAAGATTGGGGCGGGGGGACCACAGATACGCAGTATTTT
once,13,TRBV28,TRBJ1-2,.,CASSSGSNYGYTF,TGTGCCAGCAGCTCGGGATCGAACTATGGCTACACCTTC
once,16,TRBV7-9,TRBJ2-2,TRBD2,CASSSMGGLYTGELFF,TGTGCCAGCAGCTCGATGGGAGGGTTGTACACCGGGGAGCTGTTTTTT
many,16,TRBV4-3,TRBJ2-1,.,CASSQAWSGELHEQFF,TGCGCCAGCAGCCAAGCTTGGTCGGGGGAACTCCATGAGCAGTTCTTC
.,15,TRBV5-1,TRBJ2-1,TRBD2,CASTELAGEYNEQFF,TGCGCCAGCACCGAGCTAGCGGGGGAGTACAATGAGCAGTTCTTC
.,15,TRBV11-2,TRBJ2-1,TRBD1,CASSLEQGDGYEQFF,TGTGCCAGCAGCTTGGAACAGGGGGATGGATATGAGCAGTTCTTC